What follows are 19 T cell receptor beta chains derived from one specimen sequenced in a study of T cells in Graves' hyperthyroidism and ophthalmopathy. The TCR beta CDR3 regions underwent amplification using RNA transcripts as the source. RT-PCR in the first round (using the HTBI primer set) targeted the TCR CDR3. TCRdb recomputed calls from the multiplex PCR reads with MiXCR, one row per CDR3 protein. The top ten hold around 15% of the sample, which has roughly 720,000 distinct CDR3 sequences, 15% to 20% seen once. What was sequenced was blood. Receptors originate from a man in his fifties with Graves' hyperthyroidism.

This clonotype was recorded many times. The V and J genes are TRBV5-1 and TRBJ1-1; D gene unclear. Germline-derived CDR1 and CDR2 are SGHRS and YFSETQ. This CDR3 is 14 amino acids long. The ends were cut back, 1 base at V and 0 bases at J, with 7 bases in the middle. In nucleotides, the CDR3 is TGCGCCAGCAGCTTGCCGGACTTGAACACTGAAGCTTTCTTT. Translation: CASSLPDLNTEAFF.

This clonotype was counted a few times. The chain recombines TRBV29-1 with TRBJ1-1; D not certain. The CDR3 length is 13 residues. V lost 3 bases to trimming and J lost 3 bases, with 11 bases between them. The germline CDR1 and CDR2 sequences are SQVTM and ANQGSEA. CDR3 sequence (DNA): TGCAGCGTTGAGATCCTCCGGGACACTGAAGCTTTCTTT. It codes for CSVEILRDTEAFF.

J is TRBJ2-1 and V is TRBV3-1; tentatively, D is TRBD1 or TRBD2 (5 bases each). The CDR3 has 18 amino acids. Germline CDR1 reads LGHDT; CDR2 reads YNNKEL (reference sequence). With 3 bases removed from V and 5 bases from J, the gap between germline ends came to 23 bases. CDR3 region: CASSQLVPGPGTNNEQFF. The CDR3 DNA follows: TGTGCCAGCAGCCAGCTAGTCCCGGGACCGGGCACTAACAATGAGCAGTTCTTC.

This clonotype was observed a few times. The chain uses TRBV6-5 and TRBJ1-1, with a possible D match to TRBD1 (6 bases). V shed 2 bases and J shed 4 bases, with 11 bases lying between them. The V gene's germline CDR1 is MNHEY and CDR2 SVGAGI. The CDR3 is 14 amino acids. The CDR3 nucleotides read TGTGCCAGCAGTTACACGGGGGCAGTCACTGAAGCTTTCTTT. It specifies CASSYTGAVTEAFF.

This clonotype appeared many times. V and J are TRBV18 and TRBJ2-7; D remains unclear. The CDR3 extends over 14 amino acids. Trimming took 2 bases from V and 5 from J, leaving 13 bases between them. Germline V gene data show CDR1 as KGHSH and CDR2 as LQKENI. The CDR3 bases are TGTGCCAGCTCACCATCGGGCAGAACCAACGAGCAGTACTTC. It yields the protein CASSPSGRTNEQYF.

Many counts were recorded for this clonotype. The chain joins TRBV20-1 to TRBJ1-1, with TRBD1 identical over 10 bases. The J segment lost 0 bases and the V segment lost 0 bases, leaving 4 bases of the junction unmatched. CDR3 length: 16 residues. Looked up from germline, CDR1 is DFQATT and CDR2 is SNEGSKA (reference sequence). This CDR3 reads CSARDGGQGLNTEAFF. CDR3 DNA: TGCAGTGCTAGAGATGGGGGACAGGGGCTGAACACTGAAGCTTTCTTT.

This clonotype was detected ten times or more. CDR3 nucleotides: TGTGCCAGCAGTGTGGACAGGACTAAAGGGGAGCAGTTCTTC. Its translation is CASSVDRTKGEQFF. This chain links TRBV2 with TRBJ2-1; D perhaps matches TRBD1 (7 bases). Germline V lookup: CDR1 SNHLY, CDR2 FYNNEI. Trimming removed 4 bases from V and 10 bases from J, with 17 bases in between. This CDR3 has 14 residues. Based on the CDR3 plus reference TRBV2 and TRBJ2-1, the full variable domain is EPEVTQTPSHQVTQMGQEVILRCVPISNHLYFYWYRQILGQKVEFLVSFYNNEISEKSEIFDDQFSVERPDGSNFTLKIRSTKLEDSAMYFCASSVDRTKGEQFFGPGTRLTVL.

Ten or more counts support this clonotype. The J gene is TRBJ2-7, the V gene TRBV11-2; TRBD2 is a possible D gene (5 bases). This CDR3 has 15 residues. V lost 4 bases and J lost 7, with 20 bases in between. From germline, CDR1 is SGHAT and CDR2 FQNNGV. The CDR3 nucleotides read TGTGCCAGCAGCTCCACTCCTCTAGCAAATAGGGAGCAGTACTTC. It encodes CASSSTPLANREQYF. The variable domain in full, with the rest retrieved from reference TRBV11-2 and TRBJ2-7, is EAGVAQSPRYKIIEKRQSVAFWCNPISGHATLYWYQQILGQGPKLLIQFQNNGVVDDSQLPKDRFSAERLKGVDSTLKIQPAKLEDSAVYLCASSSTPLANREQYFGPGTRLTVT.

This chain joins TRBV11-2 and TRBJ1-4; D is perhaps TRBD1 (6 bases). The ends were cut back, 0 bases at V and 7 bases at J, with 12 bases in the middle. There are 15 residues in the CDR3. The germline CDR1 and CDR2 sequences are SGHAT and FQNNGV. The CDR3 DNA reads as TGTGCCAGCAGCTTAGACCCAGGGGTATTTGAAAAACTGTTTTTT. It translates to CASSLDPGVFEKLFF.

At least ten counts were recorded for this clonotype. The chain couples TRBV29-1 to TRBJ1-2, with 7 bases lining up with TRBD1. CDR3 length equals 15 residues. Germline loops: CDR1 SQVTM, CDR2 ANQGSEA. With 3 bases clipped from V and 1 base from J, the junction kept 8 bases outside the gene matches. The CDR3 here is CSVDLTGALNYGYTF. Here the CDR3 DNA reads TGCAGCGTTGATCTTACAGGGGCGCTTAACTATGGCTACACCTTC.

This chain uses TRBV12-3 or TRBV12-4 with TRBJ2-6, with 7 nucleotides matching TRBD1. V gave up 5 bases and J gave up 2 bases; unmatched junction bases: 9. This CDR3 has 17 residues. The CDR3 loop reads CASSLRQGTAGANVLTF. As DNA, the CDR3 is TGTGCCAGCAGTCTTCGACAGGGTACCGCTGGGGCCAACGTCCTGACTTTC.

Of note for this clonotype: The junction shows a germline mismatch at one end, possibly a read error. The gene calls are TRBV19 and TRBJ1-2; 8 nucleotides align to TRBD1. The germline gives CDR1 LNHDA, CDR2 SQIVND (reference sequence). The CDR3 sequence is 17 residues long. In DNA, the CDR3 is TGTGCCAGTAGTGTCCGGGCGAGGACAGGGACGGTCTATGGCCACACCTTC. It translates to CASSVRARTGTVYGHTF.

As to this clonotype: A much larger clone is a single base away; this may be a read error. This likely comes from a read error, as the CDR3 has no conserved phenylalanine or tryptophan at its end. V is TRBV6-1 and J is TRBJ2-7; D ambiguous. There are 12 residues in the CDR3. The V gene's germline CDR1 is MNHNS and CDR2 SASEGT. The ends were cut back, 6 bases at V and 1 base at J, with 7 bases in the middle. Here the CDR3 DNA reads TGTGCCAGCAGCCCTGTTTCCTACGAGCAGTACCTC. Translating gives CASSPVSYEQYL.

The CDR3 DNA follows: TGTGCCAGCAGCCTCCTAGGGACCGGCGGGGAGCTGTTTTTT. Amino acids: CASSLLGTGGELFF. The chain has TRBV7-3 and TRBJ2-2; TRBD1 or TRBD2 may be the D gene (5 bases each). Germline V gene data show CDR1 as SGHTA and CDR2 as FQGTGA. The CDR3 extends over 14 amino acids. With 5 bases removed from V and 7 bases from J, the gap between germline ends came to 14 bases.

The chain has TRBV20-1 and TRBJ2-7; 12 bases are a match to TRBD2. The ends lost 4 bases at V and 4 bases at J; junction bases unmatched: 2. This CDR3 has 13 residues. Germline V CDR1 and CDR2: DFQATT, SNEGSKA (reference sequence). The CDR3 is CSAKTSGSYEQYF. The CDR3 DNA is TGCAGTGCTAAGACTAGCGGGAGTTACGAGCAGTACTTC.

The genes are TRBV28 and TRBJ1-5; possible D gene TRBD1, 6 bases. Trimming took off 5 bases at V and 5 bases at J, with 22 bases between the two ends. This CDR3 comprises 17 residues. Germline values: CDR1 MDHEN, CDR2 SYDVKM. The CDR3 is CASSSGHQAQGYQPQHF. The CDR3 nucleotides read TGTGCCAGCAGTAGTGGCCACCAGGCACAGGGTTATCAGCCCCAGCATTTT. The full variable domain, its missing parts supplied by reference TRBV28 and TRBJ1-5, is DVKVTQSSRYLVKRTGEKVFLECVQDMDHENMFWYRQDPGLGLRLIYFSYDVKMKEKGDIPEGYSVSREKKERFSLILESASTNQTSMYLCASSSGHQAQGYQPQHFGDGTRLSIL.

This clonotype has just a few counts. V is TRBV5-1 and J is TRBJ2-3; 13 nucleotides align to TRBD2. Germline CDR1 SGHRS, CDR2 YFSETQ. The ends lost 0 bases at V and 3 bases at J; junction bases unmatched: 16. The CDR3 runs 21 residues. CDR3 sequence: CASSLGPTGQLAGGATDTQYF. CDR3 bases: TGCGCCAGCAGCTTGGGTCCGACAGGGCAACTAGCGGGAGGGGCGACAGATACGCAGTATTTT.

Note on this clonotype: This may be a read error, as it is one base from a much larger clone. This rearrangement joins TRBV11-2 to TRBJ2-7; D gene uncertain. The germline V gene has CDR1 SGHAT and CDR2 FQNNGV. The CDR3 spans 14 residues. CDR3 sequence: CASSAGPITYKQYF. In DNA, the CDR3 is TGTGCCAGCAGCGCCGGGCCGATAACCTACAAGCAGTACTTC.

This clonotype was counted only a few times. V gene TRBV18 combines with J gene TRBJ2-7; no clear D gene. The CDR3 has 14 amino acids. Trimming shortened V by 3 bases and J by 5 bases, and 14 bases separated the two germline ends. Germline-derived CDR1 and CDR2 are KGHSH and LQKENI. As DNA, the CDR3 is TGTGCCAGCTCACCGCCGGAGAGCCGCGACGAGCAGTACTTC. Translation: CASSPPESRDEQYF.